This record looks at one T cell receptor beta chain sequence and its context. Its antigen remains unidentified. The entry originates in a study of CD8 T cells in ankylosing spondylitis. One entry per CDR3 protein results from TCRdb running MiXCR on the 5' RACE reads. The profile covers some 250,000 distinct CDR3 sequences, with 20% to 30% appearing a single time and roughly 0.6% taken by the ten largest. Germline V gene sequence: CDR1 DFQATT, CDR2 SNEGSKA (reference sequence). With 5 bases removed from V and 6 bases from J, the gap between germline ends came to 15 bases. The CDR3 extends over 13 amino acids. Overall study results and limits: Blood from ankylosing spondylitis patients appeared to carry a characteristic roughly 8-variant TCR beta motif.

This sequence joins TRBV20-1 and TRBJ2-3; tentative D call: TRBD1 (5 bases). The clonotype was recovered from a male donor with ankylosing spondylitis or in good health (not recorded which). The sample taken for sequencing was blood, either unsorted or a sorted T cell fraction (not recorded which). The CDR3, as DNA: TGCAGTGCTCCAAGTGACAGCCAGGATACGCAGTATTTT. Amino acids: CSAPSDSQDTQYF.